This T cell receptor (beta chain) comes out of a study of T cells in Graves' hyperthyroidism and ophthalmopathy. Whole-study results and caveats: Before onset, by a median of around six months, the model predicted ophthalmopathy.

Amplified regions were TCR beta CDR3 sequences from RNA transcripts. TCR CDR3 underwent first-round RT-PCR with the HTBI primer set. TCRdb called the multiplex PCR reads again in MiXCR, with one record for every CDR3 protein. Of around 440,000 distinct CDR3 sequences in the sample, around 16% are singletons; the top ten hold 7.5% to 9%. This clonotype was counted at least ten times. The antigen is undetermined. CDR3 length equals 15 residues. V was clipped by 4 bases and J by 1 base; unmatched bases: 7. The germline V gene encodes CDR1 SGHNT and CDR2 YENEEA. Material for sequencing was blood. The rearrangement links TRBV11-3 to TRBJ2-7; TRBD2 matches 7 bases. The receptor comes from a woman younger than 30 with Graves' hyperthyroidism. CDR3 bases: TGTGCCAGCAGCTCGGGAGCGGGACTGTCCTACGAGCAGTACTTC. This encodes CASSSGAGLSYEQYF.